The T cell receptor beta chain described here comes from a study of blood T cells in healthy people across ages. Study observations and caveats: Observed TCR beta diversity per million T cells went down as age went up. This fall followed a roughly linear course with age. What prevented conclusive comparison of naive and antigen-experienced cells was that PBMCs were unsorted.

Sample-barcoded 5' priming and a J-beta primer mix drove a second PCR of roughly 7 to 11 cycles. Each CDR3 protein gets one entry after TCRdb re-called the 5' RACE reads with MiXCR. This sample carries about 1.8 million distinct CDR3 sequences, around 50% of them seen once, and the ten largest clones take less than 2.5%. On this clonotype: The antigen is undetermined.

Sequencing was carried out using blood. The clonotype originates from a woman in her thirties or forties in good health.

CDR3 coding DNA: TGTGCCAGCAGTTTGCCAGGCCGGAACTATGGCTACACCTTC. It encodes CASSLPGRNYGYTF. The gene calls are TRBV12-3 or TRBV12-4 and TRBJ1-2; D unclear. The CDR3 runs to 14 residues. Trimming cost V 3 bases and J 2 bases, with 10 bases left between them.